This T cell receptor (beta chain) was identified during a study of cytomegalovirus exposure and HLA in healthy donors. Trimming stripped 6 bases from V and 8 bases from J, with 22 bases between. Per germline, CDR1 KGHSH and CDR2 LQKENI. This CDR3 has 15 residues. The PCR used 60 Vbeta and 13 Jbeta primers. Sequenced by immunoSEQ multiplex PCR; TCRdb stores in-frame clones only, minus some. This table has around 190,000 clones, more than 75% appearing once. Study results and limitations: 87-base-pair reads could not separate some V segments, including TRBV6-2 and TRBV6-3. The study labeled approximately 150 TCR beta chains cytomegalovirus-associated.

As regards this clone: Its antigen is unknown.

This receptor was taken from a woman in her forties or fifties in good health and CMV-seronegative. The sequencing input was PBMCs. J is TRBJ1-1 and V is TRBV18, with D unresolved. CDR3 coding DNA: TGTGCCAGCTCCCTAATTGGCCAGAGGGAATCGGAAGCTTTCTTT. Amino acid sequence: CASSLIGQRESEAFF. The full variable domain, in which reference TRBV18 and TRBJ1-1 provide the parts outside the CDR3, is NAGVMQNPRHLVRRRGQEARLRCSPMKGHSHVYWYRQLPEEGLKFMVYLQKENIIDESGMPKERFSAEFPKEGPSILRIQQVVRGDSAAYFCASSLIGQRESEAFFGQGTRLTVV.